This T cell receptor beta chain was identified during a study of cytomegalovirus exposure and HLA in healthy donors. Findings and caveats of the study: A later analysis reportedly found fewer N-insertions in an Asian-associated ancestry cluster than the roughly 730-donor mean.

This clone appeared once. The antigen remains unidentified. Germline CDR1 is SQVTM and CDR2 is ANQGSEA. Trimming took off 2 bases at V and 3 bases at J, with 13 bases between the two ends. There are 14 residues in the CDR3. A multiplex PCR was run with 60 Vbeta primers and 13 Jbeta primers. In the original processing: About 9.9 million shared chains were among around 80 million unique TCR beta chains counted in a later analysis. The method was immunoSEQ multiplex PCR; TCRdb's version includes in-frame clones alone and lacks a portion of them. That table is the source of V, J and clone size, and D and trimming were worked out from the DNA. The repertoire includes tens of thousands of clones, around 79% of them detected once, and more than 7% sits in the top ten.

J is TRBJ2-5 and V is TRBV29-1; D uncertain. The source of this sequence is a woman aged 30 to 39 in good health and CMV-seropositive. The sequenced sample was PBMCs. The CDR3 DNA reads TGCAGCGTTGAACGTGCGGTAGGCAAAGAGACCCAGTACTTC. Translating it yields CSVERAVGKETQYF.